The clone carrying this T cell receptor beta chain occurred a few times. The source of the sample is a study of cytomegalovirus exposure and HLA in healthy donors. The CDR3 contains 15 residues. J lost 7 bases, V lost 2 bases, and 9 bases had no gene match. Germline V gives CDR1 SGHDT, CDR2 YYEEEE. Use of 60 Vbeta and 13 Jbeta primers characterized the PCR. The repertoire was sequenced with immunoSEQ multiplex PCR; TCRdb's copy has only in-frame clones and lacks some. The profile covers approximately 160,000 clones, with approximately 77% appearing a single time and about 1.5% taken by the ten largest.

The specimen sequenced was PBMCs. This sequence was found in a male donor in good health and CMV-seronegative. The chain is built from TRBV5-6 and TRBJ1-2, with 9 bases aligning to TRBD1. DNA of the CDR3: TGTGCCAGCAGCTTCCAAACCCGGACAGGGGCTGGCTACACCTTC. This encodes CASSFQTRTGAGYTF.